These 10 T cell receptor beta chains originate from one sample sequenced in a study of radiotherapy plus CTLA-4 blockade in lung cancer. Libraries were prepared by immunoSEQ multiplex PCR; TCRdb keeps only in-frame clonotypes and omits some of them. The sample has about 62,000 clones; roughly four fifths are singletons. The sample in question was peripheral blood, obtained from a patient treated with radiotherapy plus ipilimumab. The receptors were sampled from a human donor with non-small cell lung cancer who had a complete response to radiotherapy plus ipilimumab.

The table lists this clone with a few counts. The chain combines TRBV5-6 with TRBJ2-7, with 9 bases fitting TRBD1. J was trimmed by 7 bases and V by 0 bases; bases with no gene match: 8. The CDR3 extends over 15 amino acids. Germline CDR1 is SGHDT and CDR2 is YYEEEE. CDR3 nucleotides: TGTGCCAGCAGCTTGGGGGTACAGGGGGCGGGTGAGCAGTACTTC. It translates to CASSLGVQGAGEQYF.

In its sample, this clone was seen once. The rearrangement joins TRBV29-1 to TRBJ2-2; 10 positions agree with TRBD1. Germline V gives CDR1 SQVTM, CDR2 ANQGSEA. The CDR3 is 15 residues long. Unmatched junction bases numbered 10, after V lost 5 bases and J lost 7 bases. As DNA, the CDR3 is TGCAGCGTTATAAGGACAGGGGGTTTGGGCGGGGAGCTGTTTTTT. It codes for CSVIRTGGLGGELFF.

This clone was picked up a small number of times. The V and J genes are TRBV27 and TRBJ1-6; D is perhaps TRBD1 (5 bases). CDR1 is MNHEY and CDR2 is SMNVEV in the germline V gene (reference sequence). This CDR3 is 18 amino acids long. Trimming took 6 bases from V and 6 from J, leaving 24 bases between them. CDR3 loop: CASSLEGRGGFTNSPLHF. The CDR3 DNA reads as TGTGCCAGCAGCCTTGAGGGGCGGGGAGGGTTTACTAATTCACCCCTCCACTTT.

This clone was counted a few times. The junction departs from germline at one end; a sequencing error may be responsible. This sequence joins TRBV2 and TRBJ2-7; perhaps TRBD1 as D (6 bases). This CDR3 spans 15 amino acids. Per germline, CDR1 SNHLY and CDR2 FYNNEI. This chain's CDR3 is CASREEPGQHYEQYF. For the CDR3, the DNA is TGTGCCAGCAGAGAAGAACCGGGACAACACTACGAGCAGTACTTC.

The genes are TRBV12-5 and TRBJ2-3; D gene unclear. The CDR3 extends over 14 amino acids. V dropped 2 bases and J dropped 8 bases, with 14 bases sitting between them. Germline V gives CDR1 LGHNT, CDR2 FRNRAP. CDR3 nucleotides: TGTGCTAGTGGTTTGTCCCACCTATCGGGTACGCAGTATTTT. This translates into CASGLSHLSGTQYF.

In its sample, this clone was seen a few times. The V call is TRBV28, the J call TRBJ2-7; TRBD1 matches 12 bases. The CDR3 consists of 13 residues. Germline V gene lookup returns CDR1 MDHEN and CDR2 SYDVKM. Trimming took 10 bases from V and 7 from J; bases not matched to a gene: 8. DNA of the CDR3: TGTGCCACCTGGGACAGGGGGCGGTGGGAGCAGTACTTC. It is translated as CATWDRGRWEQYF. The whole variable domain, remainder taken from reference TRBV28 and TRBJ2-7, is DVKVTQSSRYLVKRTGEKVFLECVQDMDHENMFWYRQDPGLGLRLIYFSYDVKMKEKGDIPEGYSVSREKKERFSLILESASTNQTSMYLCATWDRGRWEQYFGPGTRLTVT.

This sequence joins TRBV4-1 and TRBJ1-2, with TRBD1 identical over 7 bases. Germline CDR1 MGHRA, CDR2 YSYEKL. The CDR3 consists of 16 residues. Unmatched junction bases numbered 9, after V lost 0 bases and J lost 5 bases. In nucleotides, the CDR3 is TGCGCCAGCAGCCAAGAGGGGGTCCAGGGGGGATATGGCTACACCTTC. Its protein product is CASSQEGVQGGYGYTF.

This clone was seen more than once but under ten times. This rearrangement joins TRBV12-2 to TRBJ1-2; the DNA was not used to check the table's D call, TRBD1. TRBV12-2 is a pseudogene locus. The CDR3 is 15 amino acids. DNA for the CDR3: TGTGCAAGTCGCTCACTGGACAGTATCTGGTATGGCTACACCTTC. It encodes CASRSLDSIWYGYTF.

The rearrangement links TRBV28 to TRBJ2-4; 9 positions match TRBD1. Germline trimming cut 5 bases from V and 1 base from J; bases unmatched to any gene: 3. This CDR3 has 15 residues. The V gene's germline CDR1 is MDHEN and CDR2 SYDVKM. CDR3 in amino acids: CASSGDRVAKNIQYF. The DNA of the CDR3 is TGTGCCAGCAGTGGGGACAGGGTGGCCAAAAACATTCAGTACTTC. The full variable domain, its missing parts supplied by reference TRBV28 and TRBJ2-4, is DVKVTQSSRYLVKRTGEKVFLECVQDMDHENMFWYRQDPGLGLRLIYFSYDVKMKEKGDIPEGYSVSREKKERFSLILESASTNQTSMYLCASSGDRVAKNIQYFGAGTRLSVL.

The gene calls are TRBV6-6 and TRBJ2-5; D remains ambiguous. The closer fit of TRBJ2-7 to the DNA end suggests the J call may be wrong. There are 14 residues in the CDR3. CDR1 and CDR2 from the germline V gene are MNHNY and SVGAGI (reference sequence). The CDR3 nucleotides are TGTGCCAGCAGTTACTCGGGCAGATATTACGAGCAGTACTTC. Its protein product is CASSYSGRYYEQYF.